This TCR beta chain was sequenced in a study of T cells after posttransplantation cyclophosphamide. Study-wide findings and caveats: Skin or GI-infiltrating T cells shared few TRB sequences with blood. Recipient CMV seropositivity and CMV reactivation strongly tracked TRB clonality. Later blood repertoires were often dominated by clones from the donor CD8+ memory compartment.

A marrow graft followed busulfan-fludarabine conditioning, with cyclophosphamide on days +3 and +4. As for this clone: The antigen is undetermined.

Measured with immunoSEQ multiplex PCR; TCRdb has only the in-frame clones, and not every one. Here the sample spans some 11,000 clones, around nine tenths being singletons. The CDR3 totals 13 residues. Germline V lookup: CDR1 SGHTA, CDR2 FQGTGA. J was trimmed by 4 bases and V by 5 bases; bases with no gene match: 4. The TCR sequence derives from a young adult male patient who received an allogeneic stem cell transplant from a related donor, was CMV-positive, and had acute GVHD only. Part of the T cell pool may stem from the graft donor. The chain carries TRBV7-3 and TRBJ2-5, with 7 nucleotides matching TRBD1. Specimen: CD4+ T cells sorted from PBMCs, collected after allogeneic stem cell transplant with posttransplant cyclophosphamide. The CDR3 DNA reads as TGTGCCAGCAGCCCGGGACAGTTAGAGACCCAGTACTTC. Protein sequence: CASSPGQLETQYF.